Below, 12 T cell receptor beta chains from the same sample are listed, as sequenced in a study of T cells in Graves' hyperthyroidism and ophthalmopathy. RNA transcripts served as the template for amplifying TCR beta CDR3 regions. The TCR CDR3 was amplified in a first-round RT-PCR using the HTBI primer set. TCRdb redid the calling of the multiplex PCR reads with MiXCR, one entry per CDR3 protein. The sample includes some 490,000 distinct CDR3 sequences, approximately 23% of them seen just once. Sequencing was done on a sample of blood. The source is a woman between 65 and 79 years old with Graves' ophthalmopathy.

The chain employs TRBV29-1 and TRBJ1-3; no reliable D call. The CDR3 loop spans 14 amino acids. The germline V gene encodes CDR1 SQVTM and CDR2 ANQGSEA. V gave up 2 bases and J gave up 0 bases, with 8 bases separating them. CDR3 in DNA: TGCAGCGTTGAAAAGGGCGGCTCTGGAAACACCATATATTTT. It encodes CSVEKGGSGNTIYF.

The chain joins TRBV10-3 to TRBJ2-1; 8 bases fit TRBD2. V dropped 3 bases and J dropped 4; count of bases not matched to a gene: 5. Germline CDR1 reads ENHRY; CDR2 reads SYGVKD. The CDR3 totals 15 residues. CDR3 in DNA: TGTGCCATCAGTGAAACTAGCGGCCTTTACAATGAGCAGTTCTTC. Its translation is CAISETSGLYNEQFF.

The chain links TRBV7-8 to TRBJ2-3; D not resolved. V lost 2 bases, J lost 3 bases, and 9 bases lay in between. Germline lookup yields CDR1 SGHVS and CDR2 FQNEAQ. The CDR3 totals 14 residues. The CDR3 DNA sequence: TGTGCCAGCAGCTTACGGCCAGCTACAGATACGCAGTATTTT. Translating it yields CASSLRPATDTQYF.

This clonotype occurred a few times. The CDR3 sequence: CASSLVGTSGSFHEQFF. In nucleotides, the CDR3 is TGTGCCAGCAGCTTAGTGGGGACTAGCGGGAGTTTCCATGAGCAGTTCTTC. V and J are TRBV7-2 and TRBJ2-1, with 14 bases matching TRBD2. CDR1 is SGHTA and CDR2 is FQGNSA in the germline V gene. CDR3 length: 17 amino acids. V shed 1 base, J shed 8 bases, and the junction held 7 bases outside the gene matches.

This clonotype was found many times. This chain connects TRBV6-1 to TRBJ1-5; no clear D gene. V shed 4 bases and J shed 1 base, with 8 bases lying between them. The CDR3 has 14 residues. Per germline, CDR1 MNHNS and CDR2 SASEGT. The CDR3 here is CASSAHESNQPQHF. Written as DNA, the CDR3 is TGTGCCAGCAGTGCCCACGAGAGCAATCAGCCCCAGCATTTT.

This clonotype was detected only a few times. DNA for the CDR3: TGTGCCAGCAGCCAAGGGGGGTACCAGTTCTTC. Its translation is CASSQGGYQFF. The V and J genes are TRBV3-1 and TRBJ2-1; tentatively, D is TRBD1 or TRBD2 (5 bases each). V dropped 1 base and J dropped 13 bases, with 8 bases sitting between them. The germline CDR1 and CDR2 sequences are LGHDT and YNNKEL (reference sequence). The CDR3 is 11 residues long.

This clonotype was counted only a few times. The chain joins TRBV7-9 to TRBJ2-7, with 8 nucleotides matching TRBD1. With 5 bases clipped from V and 6 bases from J, the junction kept 15 bases outside the gene matches. The germline gives CDR1 SEHNR, CDR2 FQNEAQ (reference sequence). The CDR3 spans 16 residues. The CDR3 sequence: CASSQVPDRVLSEQYF. The CDR3 DNA follows: TGTGCCAGCAGCCAAGTACCGGACAGGGTCTTATCCGAGCAGTACTTC. Combining the CDR3 with reference TRBV7-9 and TRBJ2-7 gives the whole variable domain DTGVSQNPRHKITKRGQNVTFRCDPISEHNRLYWYRQTLGQGPEFLTYFQNEAQLEKSRLLSDRFSAERPKGSFSTLEIQRTEQGDSAMYLCASSQVPDRVLSEQYFGPGTRLTVT.

The chain carries TRBV3-1 and TRBJ1-2, with 8 bases aligning to TRBD1. The junction had 7 bases not matched to a gene; V was cut back by 4 bases and J by 6 bases. Germline V gives CDR1 LGHDT, CDR2 YNNKEL (reference sequence). CDR3 length: 14 residues. The CDR3 loop is CASSPGTGSHGYTF. The CDR3, as DNA: TGTGCCAGCAGCCCCGGGACAGGATCTCATGGCTACACCTTC. Looking up the rest from reference TRBV3-1 and TRBJ1-2 gives the full variable domain: DTAVSQTPKYLVTQMGNDKSIKCEQNLGHDTMYWYKQDSKKFLKIMFSYNNKELIINETVPNRFSPKSPDKAHLNLHINSLELGDSAVYFCASSPGTGSHGYTFGSGTRLTVV.

In this sample, this clonotype turned up a few times. The V and J genes are TRBV28 and TRBJ2-4, with D possibly matching TRBD1 (5 bases). Per the germline V gene, CDR1 is MDHEN and CDR2 is SYDVKM. Trimming took off 7 bases at V and 0 bases at J, with 13 bases between the two ends. The CDR3 consists of 15 residues. The CDR3 loop reads CASISGRVAKNIQYF. In DNA, the CDR3 is TGTGCCAGCATTTCAGGGCGCGTAGCCAAAAACATTCAGTACTTC.

The chain employs TRBV20-1 and TRBJ2-3; a possible D gene is TRBD1 (6 bases). CDR1 DFQATT and CDR2 SNEGSKA come from the germline V gene (reference sequence). The CDR3 has 13 amino acids. CDR3 loop: CSGGQWGTDTQYF. CDR3 nucleotide sequence: TGCAGCGGCGGACAGTGGGGCACAGATACGCAGTATTTT.

This clonotype has more than one count but fewer than ten. The chain links TRBV6-1 to TRBJ1-2; D call uncertain. Germline V gene data show CDR1 as MNHNS and CDR2 as SASEGT. V was pared by 6 bases and J by 7 bases, with 9 bases between. CDR3 length equals 11 residues. The CDR3 here is CASRGSVGYTF. The CDR3 DNA reads as TGTGCCAGCAGGGGGTCGGTTGGCTACACCTTC.

This clonotype was picked up a small number of times. The chain couples TRBV30 to TRBJ2-5, with D possibly being TRBD1 or TRBD2 (6 bases each). The germline V gene has CDR1 GTSNPN and CDR2 SVGIG (reference sequence). V shed 3 bases and J shed 4 bases, with 9 bases lying between them. The CDR3 runs 12 residues. DNA of the CDR3: TGTGCCTGGAGAGGAGGGGGAGAGACCCAGTACTTC. This codes for CAWRGGGETQYF.